The rows below give T cell receptor beta chains drawn from one sample of a study of blood T cell repertoires in COVID-19. Assay: immunoSEQ multiplex PCR; the TCRdb copy retains only in-frame clones and omits some. The repertoire holds 250,000 to 350,000 clones, with roughly 87% as singletons. Sequencing was carried out using peripheral blood. All receptors derive from a man between 18 and 29 years old with active or convalescent COVID-19. The CDR3 runs from the conserved cysteine through the conserved F or W.

j_call,v_call,cdr3_aa
TRBJ2-7,TRBV7-2,CASSLQRRSYEQYF
TRBJ2-1,TRBV5-1,CASSLEDRGWFF
TRBJ2-1,TRBV12-3/TRBV12-4,CATGGPWDNEQFF
TRBJ1-4,TRBV28,CASNRRGGGEKLFF
TRBJ2-1,TRBV28,CASSLRSKNNEQFF
TRBJ2-1,TRBV7-6,CASSPDGGTYNEQFF
TRBJ1-1,TRBV6-5,CASSYYRMNTEAFF
TRBJ1-2,TRBV6-5,CASRDPRQGDYGYTF
TRBJ1-1,TRBV27,CASSQGKFTEAFF
TRBJ1-3,TRBV18,CASSQWGAGQSGNTIYF
TRBJ1-2,TRBV7-9,CASSPGGDPYGYTF
TRBJ2-1,TRBV7-9,CASSLGGGANEQFF
TRBJ2-3,TRBV5-1,CASSSRIAGVDTQYF
TRBJ1-5,TRBV4-1,CASSQLIRDNQPQHF
TRBJ2-1,TRBV28,CASSLQGAGEQFF
TRBJ2-2,TRBV7-3,CASSTRTSGSRGELFF
TRBJ2-6,TRBV29-1,CSVRDRGPSGANVLTF
TRBJ2-1,TRBV28,CASSTTLEQFF
TRBJ1-4,TRBV29-1,CSVQRGLNEKLFF
TRBJ1-4,TRBV2,CASSEGTGYYEKLFF
TRBJ1-6,TRBV5-1,CASSPEHRVESPLHF
TRBJ1-1,TRBV10-3,CAISESNGIGSNTEAFF
TRBJ2-7,TRBV5-1,CASSALADSHPGHEQYF
TRBJ2-5,TRBV18,CASSRTSVDPQYF
TRBJ1-3,TRBV19,CASKRFPGDSGNTIYF
TRBJ2-1,TRBV12-3/TRBV12-4,CASSFTGQHEQFF
TRBJ2-7,TRBV7-6,CASSLVGQGTYEQYF
TRBJ1-4,TRBV3-1/TRBV3-2,CASSQGRIGEKLFF
TRBJ1-5,TRBV18,CASSGTAGQPQHF
TRBJ1-1,TRBV5-8,CASSYRVNTEAFF
TRBJ1-1,TRBV4-1,CASSPVFGTEAFF
TRBJ2-2,TRBV15,CATSRDAGELFF
TRBJ1-2,TRBV10-3,CAISPQGNGYTF
TRBJ2-7,TRBV4-1,CASSHGTSDYEQYF
TRBJ1-2,TRBV11-2,CASSLVQGPFGGYTF